Presented here are 30 T cell receptor beta chains from one specimen sequenced in a study of sequential checkpoint blockade in melanoma. TCRdb's copy holds only in-frame clones and misses some; the assay was immunoSEQ multiplex PCR. This sample has 4,000 to 5,000 clones, with approximately 22% found just once. This sample's treatment: randomized to nivolumab then ipilimumab (arm A) or the reverse (arm B). The source material was tumor tissue (inferred from file names), sampled from a patient given nivolumab and ipilimumab in sequence. The source of these receptors is a human donor with melanoma.

This clone appeared many times. The J gene is TRBJ2-5, the V gene TRBV9; TRBD2 aligns across 7 bases. Germline CDR1 and CDR2: SGDLS and YYNGEE. After removal of 2 bases from V and 2 bases from J, the junction contained 3 bases not matched to a gene. The CDR3 has 14 residues. The CDR3 is CASSVTSRQETQYF. The CDR3 nucleotides read TGTGCCAGCAGCGTGACTAGCAGACAAGAGACCCAGTACTTC.

V gene TRBV19 combines with J gene TRBJ1-4; no clear D. Germline CDR1 LNHDA, CDR2 SQIVND (reference sequence). Trimming pared 5 bases from V and 6 bases from J, leaving 7 bases between. CDR3 length: 12 residues. CDR3 loop: CASSPHDEKLFF. The CDR3 DNA follows: TGTGCCAGTAGTCCGCACGATGAAAAACTGTTTTTT. Combining the CDR3 with reference TRBV19 and TRBJ1-4 gives the whole variable domain DGGITQSPKYLFRKEGQNVTLSCEQNLNHDAMYWYRQDPGQGLRLIYYSQIVNDFQKGDIAEGYSVSREKKESFPLTVTSAQKNPTAFYLCASSPHDEKLFFGSGTQLSVL.

V usage is TRBV23-1 and J usage is TRBJ2-1; 9 bases align to TRBD2. TRBV23-1 is an ORF, with its function uncertain. With 0 bases clipped from V and 5 bases from J, the junction kept 14 bases outside the gene matches. The CDR3 has 19 amino acids. The CDR3 sequence is CASSQSSWGASGKDNEQFF. DNA for the CDR3: TGCGCCAGCAGTCAATCATCCTGGGGGGCTAGCGGGAAGGACAATGAGCAGTTCTTC.

The chain couples TRBV6-8 to TRBJ2-2; D possibly uses TRBD1 or TRBD2 (5 bases each). Trimming pared 6 bases from V and 5 bases from J, leaving 10 bases between. CDR3 length equals 13 residues. Germline values: CDR1 MNHGY, CDR2 SAAAGT. The CDR3 sequence is CASRGVVTGELFF. CDR3 in DNA: TGTGCCAGCAGGGGGGTCGTAACCGGGGAGCTGTTTTTT.

V gene TRBV19 combines with J gene TRBJ1-2; D is possibly TRBD1 (5 bases). The V gene lost 4 bases and the J gene lost 2 bases, with 8 bases spanning the gap. The CDR3 spans 13 residues. Germline assignment: CDR1 LNHDA and CDR2 SQIVND (reference sequence). CDR3 loop: CASSRTSNYGYTF. In DNA, the CDR3 is TGTGCCAGTAGTAGGACAAGCAACTATGGCTACACCTTC.

By sample fraction, this clone is medium-sized. The gene calls are TRBV6-8 and TRBJ2-7, with D perhaps matching TRBD1 (5 bases). CDR3 size: 13 residues. Trimming stripped 6 bases from V and 3 bases from J, with 12 bases between. From germline, CDR1 is MNHGY and CDR2 SAAAGT. CDR3 DNA sequence: TGTGCCAGCAGGATTATAGACAGCTACGAGCAGTACTTC. Its translation: CASRIIDSYEQYF.

The gene calls are TRBV25-1 and TRBJ1-1, with 8 bases fitting TRBD1. Germline-derived CDR1 and CDR2 are MGHDK and SYGVNS. This CDR3 contains 14 residues. The J segment lost 6 bases and the V segment lost 4 bases, leaving 7 bases of the junction unmatched. CDR3 DNA sequence: TGTGCCAGCAGTGGACAAGGACAGGGCCCTGAAGCTTTCTTT. Translating gives CASSGQGQGPEAFF.

The chain is built from TRBV5-1 and TRBJ2-1, with 9 bases fitting TRBD1. From germline, CDR1 is SGHRS and CDR2 YFSETQ. The CDR3 is made up of 15 amino acids. The trim removed 6 bases at V and 1 base at J, leaving 5 bases unmatched. The CDR3 is CASTQGQGSYNEQFF. The CDR3 DNA reads TGCGCCAGCACCCAGGGACAGGGTTCCTACAATGAGCAGTTCTTC.

This clone counts as medium-sized (0.01 to 0.1%). The chain joins TRBV19 to TRBJ2-1; 9 bases match TRBD1. Germline CDR1 reads LNHDA; CDR2 reads SQIVND (reference sequence). The CDR3 is made up of 14 amino acids. V gave up 6 bases and J gave up 8 bases; unmatched junction bases: 8. The chain's CDR3 is CASRLGQGKDEQFF. DNA of the CDR3: TGTGCCAGTAGACTGGGACAGGGTAAGGATGAGCAGTTCTTC.

The J gene is TRBJ2-1, the V gene TRBV11-3; 10 nucleotides match TRBD1. The germline V gene has CDR1 SGHNT and CDR2 YENEEA. This CDR3 contains 15 residues. V shed 5 bases, J shed 7 bases, and the junction held 8 bases outside the gene matches. The CDR3 DNA is TGTGCCAGCAGCCCGGGGGACAGGGGCTGGAATGAGCAGTTCTTC. Translation gives CASSPGDRGWNEQFF.

This clone has just a few counts. In DNA form, the CDR3 reads TGTGCCAGCAGCACACTAACCGCAATGAACACTGAAGCTTTCTTT. Residues: CASSTLTAMNTEAFF. The rearrangement links TRBV9 to TRBJ1-1; D unclear. The CDR3 spans 15 residues. The germline gives CDR1 SGDLS, CDR2 YYNGEE. The V end was cut by 4 bases, the J end by 0 bases, with 13 bases between.

The chain recombines TRBV11-3 with TRBJ1-1, with 7 bases lining up with TRBD1. Germline-derived CDR1 and CDR2 are SGHNT and YENEEA. The trim removed 1 base at V and 4 bases at J, leaving 9 bases unmatched. This CDR3 is 16 amino acids long. In DNA, the CDR3 is TGTGCCAGCAGCTTAGGGGCAGGCCCAGGGGGCACTGAAGCTTTCTTT. Protein product: CASSLGAGPGGTEAFF.

This clone is labeled as medium-sized (0.01 to 0.1%). The chain combines TRBV4-1 with TRBJ1-5; 10 nucleotides agree with TRBD1. The CDR3 sequence is 16 residues long. The V segment lost 3 bases and the J segment 6 bases; nucleotides outside the gene matches: 8. Germline V CDR1 and CDR2: MGHRA, YSYEKL. The CDR3 DNA reads as TGCGCCAGCAGCCAGGGCGACAGGGACAGGGGTCAGCCCCAGCATTTT. Translating gives CASSQGDRDRGQPQHF.

This clone was picked up many times. The CDR3 end is not reached by the read, which stops 1 residue before it; the germline J gene fills it in. The V gene is TRBV10-3, the J gene TRBJ1-1; D gene uncertain. V was shortened by 2 bases and J by 8 bases, with 15 bases between the two germline ends. The V gene's germline CDR1 is ENHRY and CDR2 SYGVKD. The CDR3 has 14 residues. CDR3 sequence reads: CAISEARPGVEAFF. CDR3 DNA (partial): TGTGCCATCAGTGAGGCACGGCCGGGAGTGGAAGCTTTC.

In this sample, this clone turned up many times. V gene TRBV6-8 combines with J gene TRBJ1-1; TRBD1 is a possible D gene (5 bases). V dropped 8 bases and J dropped 4 bases, with 17 bases sitting between them. Germline CDR1 MNHGY, CDR2 SAAAGT. CDR3 length equals 14 residues. The CDR3 protein is CASAARGESTEAFF. CDR3 nucleotide sequence: TGTGCCAGCGCAGCCCGAGGGGAGAGCACTGAAGCTTTCTTT.

This clone was found a few times. V gene TRBV11-3 combines with J gene TRBJ2-3, with TRBD2 matching over 11 bases. The CDR3 extends over 17 amino acids. Losses at the gene ends were 5 bases for V and 0 bases for J; bases not matched to a gene: 7. CDR1 is SGHNT and CDR2 is YENEEA in the germline V gene. The CDR3 region is CASSPRTSGSSTDTQYF. DNA of the CDR3: TGTGCCAGCAGCCCGCGGACTAGCGGGTCCAGCACAGATACGCAGTATTTT.

The table lists this clone with a few counts. This rearrangement joins TRBV5-1 to TRBJ2-1, with TRBD2 matching over 9 bases. Trimming removed 2 bases from V and 7 bases from J; junction bases left unmatched: 13. Germline values: CDR1 SGHRS, CDR2 YFSETQ. The CDR3 has 17 amino acids. Written as DNA, the CDR3 is TGCGCCAGCAGCTTCCTCTTAGCGGGAGAGATTGGAAATGAGCAGTTCTTC. Residues: CASSFLLAGEIGNEQFF.

The chain couples TRBV5-1 to TRBJ2-2; TRBD1 aligns across 8 bases. Germline loops: CDR1 SGHRS, CDR2 YFSETQ. J lost 4 bases, V lost 5 bases, and 7 bases had no gene match. The CDR3 consists of 15 residues. This CDR3 reads CASRLGQGSTGELFF. In DNA form, the CDR3 reads TGCGCCAGCAGACTTGGACAGGGTTCCACCGGGGAGCTGTTTTTT.

The rearrangement joins TRBV19 to TRBJ1-3; D gene uncertain. From germline, CDR1 is LNHDA and CDR2 SQIVND (reference sequence). This CDR3 spans 12 amino acids. V was shortened by 4 bases and J by 0 bases, with 1 base between the two germline ends. DNA for the CDR3: TGTGCCAGTAGTACCTCTGGAAACACCATATATTTT. Translation gives CASSTSGNTIYF.

A few counts support this clone. The V and J genes are TRBV9 and TRBJ1-3; 10 bases line up with TRBD1. This CDR3 has 16 residues. With V trimmed by 0 bases and J by 7 bases, 7 bases remained unmatched. Germline V gives CDR1 SGDLS, CDR2 YYNGEE. The CDR3 DNA follows: TGTGCCAGCAGCGTAGGTTGGGGACAGGGGCTGAACACCATATATTTT. Protein product: CASSVGWGQGLNTIYF.

This clone was detected a few times. The chain joins TRBV18 to TRBJ2-7; D not certain. The CDR3 consists of 13 residues. The germline V and J ends were trimmed by 3 bases and 2 bases, with 8 bases remaining between them. Per germline, CDR1 KGHSH and CDR2 LQKENI. The CDR3 here is CASSPTMAYEQYF. CDR3 bases: TGTGCCAGCTCACCCACGATGGCCTACGAGCAGTACTTC.

Judged by abundance, this clone is medium-sized. This chain uses TRBV6-8 with TRBJ1-4; possibly TRBD1 for D (5 bases). The CDR3 length is 12 residues. The germline gives CDR1 MNHGY, CDR2 SAAAGT. V lost 6 bases and J lost 8, with 10 bases in between. The CDR3 region has the DNA TGTGCCAGCAGGGCGGAGGGGGAAAAACTGTTTTTT. The encoded protein is CASRAEGEKLFF.

This clone was seen ten or more times. This chain joins TRBV11-3 and TRBJ2-3; no firm D call. The CDR3 extends over 16 amino acids. Germline CDR1 SGHNT, CDR2 YENEEA. Trimming took 3 bases from V and 2 from J, leaving 15 bases between them. The CDR3 nucleotides are TGTGCCAGCAGCTTGGAGCTCCGCGCTCACACAGATACGCAGTATTTT. Amino acid sequence: CASSLELRAHTDTQYF.

The rearrangement links TRBV5-1 to TRBJ2-5; tentative D call: TRBD2 (5 bases). V gave up 4 bases and J gave up 2 bases, with 12 bases separating them. Germline V gene data show CDR1 as SGHRS and CDR2 as YFSETQ. The CDR3 covers 14 residues. For the CDR3, the DNA is TGCGCCAGCAGCCCGGGGTCAACTCAAGAGACCCAGTACTTC. Encoded protein: CASSPGSTQETQYF. The entire variable domain, with the rest obtained from reference TRBV5-1 and TRBJ2-5, is as follows: KAGVTQTPRYLIKTRGQQVTLSCSPISGHRSVSWYQQTPGQGLQFLFEYFSETQRNKGNFPGRFSGRQFSNSRSEMNVSTLELGDSALYLCASSPGSTQETQYFGPGTRLLVL.

This clone was detected only a few times. This chain joins TRBV6-8 and TRBJ2-1; TRBD2 aligns across 14 bases. CDR1 and CDR2 (germline): MNHGY, SAAAGT. This CDR3 is built from 14 residues. The V and J ends lost 10 bases and 9 bases, in that order; junction bases with no gene match: 8. CDR3 protein: CATLTSGGAAEQFF. CDR3 sequence (DNA): TGTGCCACCCTGACTAGCGGGGGGGCCGCTGAGCAGTTCTTC.

The rearrangement uses TRBV12-5 and TRBJ2-2, with TRBD2 matching over 13 bases. V dropped 5 bases and J dropped 5; count of bases not matched to a gene: 5. Germline V gene data show CDR1 as LGHNT and CDR2 as FRNRAP. The CDR3 spans 16 residues. CDR3 nucleotide sequence: TGTGCTAGTGGTCCGGGGACTAGCGGGACTACCGGGGAGCTGTTTTTT. Amino acid sequence: CASGPGTSGTTGELFF.

The genes are TRBV11-3 and TRBJ1-1, with 7 bases fitting TRBD1. The J segment lost 3 bases and the V segment lost 3 bases, leaving 4 bases of the junction unmatched. The CDR3 sequence is 14 residues long. Per the germline V gene, CDR1 is SGHNT and CDR2 is YENEEA. CDR3: CASSFSGGYTEAFF. CDR3 nucleotide sequence: TGTGCCAGCAGCTTTTCAGGGGGATACACTGAAGCTTTCTTT.

V usage is TRBV9 and J usage is TRBJ2-1; D is ambiguous. CDR3 length: 14 amino acids. V gave up 6 bases and J gave up 0 bases, with 10 bases separating them. From germline, CDR1 is SGDLS and CDR2 YYNGEE. The CDR3, as DNA: TGTGCCAGCACTGCTATTAGCTCCTACAATGAGCAGTTCTTC. It is translated as CASTAISSYNEQFF.

This clone was observed a few times. This sequence joins TRBV4-1 and TRBJ2-1; D gene uncertain. With 1 base removed from V and 5 bases from J, the gap between germline ends came to 12 bases. The germline V gene encodes CDR1 MGHRA and CDR2 YSYEKL. There are 15 residues in the CDR3. CDR3: CASSQGPTSDNEQFF. As DNA, the CDR3 is TGCGCCAGCAGCCAAGGGCCAACCAGTGACAATGAGCAGTTCTTC.

The gene calls are TRBV6-8 and TRBJ2-5; TRBD1 or TRBD2 may be the D gene (6 bases each). Germline-derived CDR1 and CDR2 are MNHGY and SAAAGT. The germline V and J ends were trimmed by 6 bases and 1 base, with 12 bases remaining between them. The CDR3 is 14 residues long. CDR3 nucleotide sequence: TGTGCCAGCAGACCGCGGGACACCCAAGAGACCCAGTACTTC. Its translation: CASRPRDTQETQYF.